Each of the 5 T cell receptor beta chains below was sequenced from the same sample in a study of blood T cells in healthy people across ages. The second PCR ran about 6 to 12 cycles with a sample-barcoded 5' primer and J-beta primers. MiXCR, run by TCRdb on the 5' RACE reads, gives a single entry per CDR3 protein. The table includes under 2,000,000 distinct CDR3 sequences, roughly 50% detected once. Source material: blood. Receptor source: a woman aged 35 to 49 in good health.

The gene calls are TRBV4-3 and TRBJ2-3; 7 bases map to TRBD2. Losses at the gene ends were 2 bases for V and 6 bases for J; bases not matched to a gene: 8. The CDR3 consists of 15 residues. CDR1 is LGHNA and CDR2 is YSLEER in the germline V gene. In DNA, the CDR3 is TGCGCCAGCAGCCAATCACTAGCGAGGATTGATACGCAGTATTTT. Amino acid sequence: CASSQSLARIDTQYF.

This clonotype showed up just a few times. The genes are TRBV7-3 and TRBJ2-7, with no clear D. The germline CDR1 and CDR2 sequences are SGHTA and FQGTGA. V was pared by 6 bases and J by 4 bases, with 16 bases between. The CDR3 is made up of 14 amino acids. CDR3 in DNA: TGTGCCAGCAGGCGTCCCAACCCCTTTTACGAGCAGTACTTC. Translation gives CASRRPNPFYEQYF.

The chain has TRBV12-3 or TRBV12-4 and TRBJ1-1; D not certain. Between the trimmed V and J ends, which lost 5 bases and 1 base, there was a span of 14 bases. This CDR3 has 15 amino acids. CDR3 loop: CASSARLNPNTEAFF. CDR3 nucleotide sequence: TGTGCCAGCAGTGCCCGACTGAACCCGAACACTGAAGCTTTCTTT.

This clonotype has more than one count but fewer than ten. The chain has TRBV4-3 and TRBJ1-2; 9 bases are shared with TRBD1. There are 17 residues in the CDR3. Trimming cost V 1 base and J 8 bases; bases outside gene matches: 14. Looked up from germline, CDR1 is LGHNA and CDR2 is YSLEER. The CDR3 DNA reads as TGCGCCAGCAGCCAAGTTTTTGGGACAGGGTCGGCTCGCGGCTACACCTTC. Protein product: CASSQVFGTGSARGYTF.

This chain joins TRBV5-1 and TRBJ2-3; tentatively, D is TRBD1 (5 bases). Germline CDR1 SGHRS, CDR2 YFSETQ. The CDR3 consists of 15 residues. V dropped 3 bases and J dropped 3 bases, with 14 bases sitting between them. This CDR3 reads CASSSVWGGTDTQYF. As DNA, the CDR3 is TGCGCCAGCAGCTCGGTATGGGGCGGAACAGATACGCAGTATTTT.